This section outlines one TCR beta chain sequence together with its context. Profiling relied on immunoSEQ multiplex PCR, and the TCRdb table lists in-frame clones only, not all of them. The sample holds some 26,000 clones, approximately 85% seen once. The sample is drawn from a study of cytotoxic CD8 clonotypes in ibrutinib-treated CLL. Study overall: Sequencing produced an average of about 260,000 productive templates and approximately 100,000 productive rearrangements per sample.

From germline, CDR1 is SGHDT and CDR2 YYEEEE. CDR3 size: 12 residues. The V and J ends lost 2 bases and 7 bases respectively, with 7 bases between them. The chain is built from TRBV5-6 and TRBJ2-1, with no clear D. The origin of this receptor is a human donor with chronic lymphocytic leukemia. The sample was PBMCs, taken after 24 months of ibrutinib treatment. In nucleotides, the CDR3 is TGTGCCAGCAGCTTCATAGGGAATGAGCAGTTCTTC. Its protein product is CASSFIGNEQFF.